Listed below are T cell receptor beta chains from one sample, sequenced in a study of cytomegalovirus exposure and HLA in healthy donors. TCRdb keeps only in-frame clones here, not all; method: immunoSEQ multiplex PCR. This sample has more than 95,000 clones; 75% to 85% occur once, and the top ten carry 6% to 7.5%. Sequenced: PBMCs. Source of these receptors: a man between 18 and 35 years old in good health and CMV-seronegative. CDR3s include the opening cysteine and the closing phenylalanine or tryptophan. The D gene is left open where the match is weak. A row's size may be missing; if present it is once, few, many or a size class.

v_call: TRBV6-5; d_call: TRBD1; clone_size: -; j_call: TRBJ2-7; cdr3_aa: CASSAPGQGIYEQYF; cdr3_nt: TGTGCCAGCAGTGCACCGGGACAGGGAATCTACGAGCAGTACTTC
v_call: TRBV11-2; d_call: -; clone_size: once; j_call: TRBJ1-1; cdr3_aa: CASSLSSVNTEAFF; cdr3_nt: TGTGCCAGCAGCTTATCCTCCGTGAACACTGAAGCTTTCTTT
v_call: TRBV10-3; d_call: -; clone_size: -; j_call: TRBJ1-1; cdr3_aa: CAISDPKQGNTEAFF; cdr3_nt: TGTGCCATCAGTGACCCGAAACAGGGGAACACTGAAGCTTTCTTT
v_call: TRBV5-4; d_call: TRBD1; clone_size: -; j_call: TRBJ2-7; cdr3_aa: CASSAKTGARYEQYF; cdr3_nt: TGTGCCAGCAGCGCAAAGACAGGGGCCCGCTACGAGCAGTACTTC
v_call: TRBV7-9; d_call: TRBD2; clone_size: -; j_call: TRBJ2-1; cdr3_aa: CASSSELAGGFNEQFF; cdr3_nt: TGTGCCAGCAGCTCGGAACTAGCGGGAGGATTCAATGAGCAGTTCTTC
v_call: TRBV7-9; d_call: -; clone_size: -; j_call: TRBJ1-5; cdr3_aa: CASSLVGGHQPQHF; cdr3_nt: TGTGCCAGCAGCTTAGTAGGGGGTCACCAGCCCCAGCATTTT
v_call: TRBV9; d_call: -; clone_size: -; j_call: TRBJ2-5; cdr3_aa: CASSVTLVQETQYF; cdr3_nt: TGTGCCAGCAGCGTAACTTTAGTTCAAGAGACCCAGTACTTC
v_call: TRBV6-4; d_call: -; clone_size: -; j_call: TRBJ2-3; cdr3_aa: CASSETGIARDTQYF; cdr3_nt: TGTGCCAGCAGTGAAACAGGGATTGCGCGCGATACGCAGTATTTT
v_call: TRBV28; d_call: -; clone_size: once; j_call: TRBJ1-5; cdr3_aa: CASLRADSSNQPQHF; cdr3_nt: TGTGCCAGCCTAAGGGCGGACAGCAGCAATCAGCCCCAGCATTTT
v_call: TRBV7-6; d_call: -; clone_size: few; j_call: TRBJ1-1; cdr3_aa: CASSSTMNTEAFF; cdr3_nt: TGTGCCAGCAGCTCGACAATGAACACTGAAGCTTTCTTT
v_call: TRBV6-4; d_call: -; clone_size: -; j_call: TRBJ2-1; cdr3_aa: CASSDEPSYNEQFF; cdr3_nt: TGTGCCAGCAGTGACGAGCCGTCCTACAATGAGCAGTTCTTC
v_call: TRBV7-9; d_call: -; clone_size: -; j_call: TRBJ1-5; cdr3_aa: CASSLEQGSNQPQHF; cdr3_nt: TGTGCCAGCAGCTTAGAGCAGGGTTCCAATCAGCCCCAGCATTTT
v_call: TRBV25-1; d_call: -; clone_size: -; j_call: TRBJ1-2; cdr3_aa: CASSDPQGPGSYGYTF; cdr3_nt: TGTGCCAGCAGTGACCCACAGGGTCCAGGCAGCTATGGCTACACCTTC
v_call: TRBV7-3; d_call: -; clone_size: -; j_call: TRBJ1-3; cdr3_aa: CASSWSSPGNTIYF; cdr3_nt: TGTGCCAGCAGCTGGAGTTCTCCTGGAAACACCATATATTTT
v_call: TRBV6-1; d_call: -; clone_size: once; j_call: TRBJ1-1; cdr3_aa: CASSEADFSRQANTEAFF; cdr3_nt: TGTGCCAGCAGTGAAGCGGATTTTAGTAGACAGGCGAACACTGAAGCTTTCTTT
v_call: TRBV7-9; d_call: TRBD1; clone_size: -; j_call: TRBJ2-2; cdr3_aa: CASRPGQVNTGELFF; cdr3_nt: TGTGCCAGTCGACCGGGACAGGTGAACACCGGGGAGCTGTTTTTT
v_call: TRBV27; d_call: TRBD1; clone_size: -; j_call: TRBJ2-6; cdr3_aa: CASSPLTGVGPNVLTF; cdr3_nt: TGTGCCAGCAGTCCACTGACAGGGGTAGGGCCCAACGTCCTGACTTTC
v_call: TRBV9; d_call: TRBD2; clone_size: -; j_call: TRBJ2-3; cdr3_aa: CASSVAALAGGADTQYF; cdr3_nt: TGTGCCAGCAGCGTAGCAGCTCTAGCGGGAGGAGCAGATACGCAGTATTTT
v_call: TRBV5-1; d_call: -; clone_size: -; j_call: TRBJ1-5; cdr3_aa: CASSLEPTGNQPQHF; cdr3_nt: TGCGCCAGCAGCTTGGAGCCCACGGGGAATCAGCCCCAGCATTTT
v_call: TRBV4-3; d_call: -; clone_size: -; j_call: TRBJ2-7; cdr3_aa: CASSQESGLPGEQYF; cdr3_nt: TGCGCCAGCAGCCAAGAGTCGGGTTTGCCGGGCGAGCAGTACTTC
v_call: TRBV5-4; d_call: -; clone_size: -; j_call: TRBJ1-6; cdr3_aa: CASSFTQARNSPLHF; cdr3_nt: TGTGCCAGCAGCTTTACGCAGGCCCGTAATTCACCCCTCCACTTT
v_call: TRBV19; d_call: -; clone_size: -; j_call: TRBJ1-5; cdr3_aa: CASSSTGFQPQHF; cdr3_nt: TGTGCCAGTAGTTCGACGGGTTTTCAGCCCCAGCATTTT
v_call: TRBV21-1; d_call: -; clone_size: -; j_call: TRBJ2-5; cdr3_aa: CASNQDPKSSQYF; cdr3_nt: TGTGCCAGCAACCAGGATCCCAAGAGTTCCCAGTACTTC
v_call: TRBV30; d_call: TRBD1; clone_size: -; j_call: TRBJ1-1; cdr3_aa: CAWSPPGGNNYGAFF; cdr3_nt: TGTGCCTGGAGTCCACCAGGGGGGAATAATTACGGAGCTTTCTTT
v_call: TRBV19; d_call: TRBD1; clone_size: -; j_call: TRBJ1-2; cdr3_aa: CASSNRDRGPFHYGYTF; cdr3_nt: TGTGCCAGTAGTAACCGGGACAGGGGGCCTTTCCACTATGGCTACACCTTC
v_call: TRBV5-1; d_call: -; clone_size: -; j_call: TRBJ1-2; cdr3_aa: CASSLRTSGGYTF; cdr3_nt: TGCGCCAGCAGCTTGAGGACAAGTGGTGGCTACACCTTC
v_call: TRBV29-1; d_call: TRBD2; clone_size: few; j_call: TRBJ2-1; cdr3_aa: CSEGGRADNEQFF; cdr3_nt: TGCAGTGAGGGCGGGAGGGCGGATAATGAGCAGTTCTTC
v_call: TRBV7-9; d_call: -; clone_size: -; j_call: TRBJ1-5; cdr3_aa: CASSLGSAGPRPQHF; cdr3_nt: TGTGCCAGCAGCTTAGGGTCGGCAGGTCCAAGGCCCCAGCATTTT
v_call: TRBV5-1; d_call: -; clone_size: -; j_call: TRBJ1-2; cdr3_aa: CASHREGVNYGYTF; cdr3_nt: TGCGCCAGCCACCGAGAAGGGGTGAACTATGGCTACACCTTC
v_call: TRBV28; d_call: -; clone_size: -; j_call: TRBJ2-7; cdr3_aa: CASSSPGLRYEQYF; cdr3_nt: TGTGCCAGCAGTTCGCCGGGACTCCGCTACGAGCAGTACTTC
v_call: TRBV10-1; d_call: -; clone_size: -; j_call: TRBJ2-7; cdr3_aa: CASAQGHEQYF; cdr3_nt: TGCGCCAGCGCCCAGGGCCACGAGCAGTACTTC
v_call: TRBV5-6; d_call: -; clone_size: -; j_call: TRBJ2-1; cdr3_aa: CASSLGPSGLYNEQFF; cdr3_nt: TGTGCCAGCAGCTTGGGGCCCAGCGGGTTATACAATGAGCAGTTCTTC
v_call: TRBV11-2; d_call: TRBD1; clone_size: -; j_call: TRBJ2-6; cdr3_aa: CASSYGDRGSGANVLTF; cdr3_nt: TGTGCCAGCAGCTATGGGGACAGGGGCAGTGGGGCCAACGTCCTGACTTTC
v_call: TRBV28; d_call: -; clone_size: -; j_call: TRBJ1-1; cdr3_aa: CASSLNDNNEAFF; cdr3_nt: TGTGCCAGCAGTTTAAATGACAATAATGAAGCTTTCTTT
v_call: TRBV10-3; d_call: TRBD2; clone_size: -; j_call: TRBJ2-2; cdr3_aa: CAISESAGGTGELFF; cdr3_nt: TGTGCCATCAGTGAGTCGGCGGGAGGCACCGGGGAGCTGTTTTTT
v_call: TRBV15; d_call: -; clone_size: -; j_call: TRBJ1-4; cdr3_aa: CATSRDRGATNEKLFF; cdr3_nt: TGTGCCACCAGCAGAGACCGCGGTGCGACTAATGAAAAACTGTTTTTT
v_call: TRBV4-3; d_call: -; clone_size: -; j_call: TRBJ1-2; cdr3_aa: CASSQDRQGNYGYTF; cdr3_nt: TGCGCCAGCAGCCAAGATCGGCAGGGGAACTATGGCTACACCTTC
v_call: TRBV28; d_call: -; clone_size: -; j_call: TRBJ2-5; cdr3_aa: CASSLGSQETQYF; cdr3_nt: TGTGCCAGCAGTTTGGGCTCCCAAGAGACCCAGTACTTC
v_call: TRBV19; d_call: -; clone_size: -; j_call: TRBJ1-2; cdr3_aa: CASSIQGRRGYTF; cdr3_nt: TGTGCCAGTAGTATACAAGGGAGGAGAGGCTACACCTTC
v_call: TRBV4-2; d_call: TRBD2; clone_size: -; j_call: TRBJ2-7; cdr3_aa: CASSFSGLADTYEQYF; cdr3_nt: TGTGCCAGCAGCTTTTCCGGACTAGCGGATACCTACGAGCAGTACTTC
v_call: TRBV6-6; d_call: -; clone_size: -; j_call: TRBJ2-5; cdr3_aa: CASSYSQRQETQYF; cdr3_nt: TGTGCCAGCAGTTACTCCCAGAGGCAAGAGACCCAGTACTTC
v_call: TRBV13; d_call: TRBD1; clone_size: -; j_call: TRBJ1-5; cdr3_aa: CASSLGLSGTGSTNQPQHF; cdr3_nt: TGTGCCAGCAGCTTAGGCCTTTCCGGGACAGGGTCGACCAATCAGCCCCAGCATTTT
v_call: TRBV9; d_call: TRBD2; clone_size: -; j_call: TRBJ2-2; cdr3_aa: CASSVVWEGTGELFF; cdr3_nt: TGTGCCAGCAGCGTAGTATGGGAGGGCACCGGGGAGCTGTTTTTT
v_call: TRBV30; d_call: -; clone_size: -; j_call: TRBJ2-3; cdr3_aa: CAWSVSLHRGRRGSTDTQYF; cdr3_nt: TGTGCCTGGAGTGTATCTCTCCATAGAGGGAGGAGAGGGAGCACAGATACGCAGTATTTT
v_call: TRBV14; d_call: TRBD2; clone_size: -; j_call: TRBJ2-2; cdr3_aa: CASSHVGGRAVGELFF; cdr3_nt: TGTGCCAGCAGCCATGTTGGTGGGAGGGCCGTCGGGGAGCTGTTTTTT
v_call: TRBV19; d_call: TRBD1; clone_size: -; j_call: TRBJ1-5; cdr3_aa: CASSMNDRDQPQHF; cdr3_nt: TGTGCCAGTAGTATGAACGACAGGGATCAGCCCCAGCATTTT